Listed here are 2 T cell receptor beta chains from one sample, sequenced in a study of control samples from healthy donors and cancer patients. Sequencing used immunoSEQ multiplex PCR; TCRdb keeps in-frame clones, though not all of them. The table has about 100,000 clones, around nine tenths seen once. Sequencing used blood. The receptors were gathered from a man aged 25-40 years in good health.

This rearrangement joins TRBV12-5 to TRBJ2-4; TRBD1 aligns across 8 bases. The CDR3 loop spans 15 amino acids. With 6 bases clipped from V and 6 bases from J, the junction kept 10 bases outside the gene matches. Germline loops: CDR1 LGHNT, CDR2 FRNRAP. Here the CDR3 DNA reads TGTGCTAGTGGCTCTAGGACAGGGCAGTTAAACATTCAGTACTTC. Its protein product is CASGSRTGQLNIQYF.

In its sample, this clone was seen once. V and J are TRBV4-3 and TRBJ2-1; D is possibly TRBD2 (6 bases). Germline V gene data show CDR1 as LGHNA and CDR2 as YSLEER. Between the trimmed V and J ends, which lost 2 bases and 1 base, there was a span of 24 bases. The CDR3 extends over 20 amino acids. Written as DNA, the CDR3 is TGCGCCAGCAGCCAACTACTAACCGCACTCCCGGGACTGTCCTACAATGAGCAGTTCTTC. Amino acid sequence: CASSQLLTALPGLSYNEQFF.